These 32 T cell receptor beta chains originate from one sample sequenced in a study of blood T cell repertoires in COVID-19 (TCRdb year 2020). The library was built by means of the immunoSEQ multiplex PCR assay. The source is immuneACCESS, and TCRdb retained only in-frame sequences with V and J called. Part of the clones is not carried over; for the studies checked, unresolved V genes explain less than half of this, and the remainder is unexplained. The table for this sample lists about 78,000 clones; 70% to 90% of them were counted only once. Roughly 2.5% of the sample rests with the top ten. The sample taken for sequencing was peripheral blood. Source of these receptors: a man between 65 and 85 years old with active or convalescent COVID-19.

This clone came up a few times. The V call is TRBV10-2, the J call TRBJ1-5; D is possibly TRBD1 (5 bases). Germline V CDR1 and CDR2: WSHSY, SAAADI. Trimming stripped 3 bases from V and 10 bases from J, with 16 bases between. CDR3 size: 14 residues. The CDR3 DNA follows: TGCGCCAGCAGTGAAGGCTATTCAGGGATACCCCAGCATTTT. Protein sequence: CASSEGYSGIPQHF.

V usage is TRBV6-5 and J usage is TRBJ1-1; D perhaps matches TRBD1 (5 bases). Germline V gene data show CDR1 as MNHEY and CDR2 as SVGAGI. CDR3 length: 14 amino acids. The V end was cut by 4 bases, the J end by 3 bases, with 12 bases between. In DNA form, the CDR3 reads TGTGCCAGCAGTTTCCGCCGGGGGGACACTGAAGCTTTCTTT. It translates to CASSFRRGDTEAFF.

The chain recombines TRBV2 with TRBJ1-6; no reliable D call. Per germline, CDR1 SNHLY and CDR2 FYNNEI. The V and J ends lost 8 bases and 7 bases respectively, with 9 bases between them. The CDR3 runs to 12 residues. The CDR3: CASFLGNSPLHF. In DNA, the CDR3 is TGTGCCAGCTTCCTCGGGAATTCACCCCTCCACTTT.

The CDR3 loop reads CASRLTERSTEAFF. The CDR3 DNA follows: TGCGCCAGCAGGCTAACCGAGCGTAGCACTGAAGCTTTCTTT. The V and J genes are TRBV4-1 and TRBJ1-1; D call uncertain. The ends were cut back, 6 bases at V and 4 bases at J, with 15 bases in the middle. The CDR3 loop spans 14 amino acids. The V gene's germline CDR1 is MGHRA and CDR2 YSYEKL.

The chain employs TRBV28 and TRBJ1-3; weak D call: TRBD1 (5 bases). The CDR3 consists of 14 residues. V lost 6 bases and J lost 9, with 18 bases in between. The germline gives CDR1 MDHEN, CDR2 SYDVKM. CDR3 nucleotides: TGTGCCAGCAGACCAACAGGTGATTCTTCCACCATATATTTT. This gives the protein CASRPTGDSSTIYF. The whole variable domain, filled in from reference TRBV28 and TRBJ1-3, reads DVKVTQSSRYLVKRTGEKVFLECVQDMDHENMFWYRQDPGLGLRLIYFSYDVKMKEKGDIPEGYSVSREKKERFSLILESASTNQTSMYLCASRPTGDSSTIYFGEGSWLTVV.

This chain joins TRBV7-2 and TRBJ1-5; perhaps TRBD1 as D (6 bases). Per germline, CDR1 SGHTA and CDR2 FQGNSA. V was pared by 5 bases and J by 0 bases, with 11 bases between. This CDR3 comprises 15 residues. The CDR3 reads CASSPDRNSNQPQHF. CDR3 in DNA: TGTGCCAGCAGCCCGGACAGAAATAGCAATCAGCCCCAGCATTTT. Filled out from reference TRBV7-2 and TRBJ1-5, the complete variable domain reads GAGVSQSPSNKVTEKGKDVELRCDPISGHTALYWYRQSLGQGLEFLIYFQGNSAPDKSGLPSDRFSAERTGGSVSTLTIQRTQQEDSAVYLCASSPDRNSNQPQHFGDGTRLSIL.

The CDR3 DNA follows: TGTGCCTGGAGTGTAGGGACAGGGGACTATGGCTACACCTTC. As protein: CAWSVGTGDYGYTF. The chain recombines TRBV30 with TRBJ1-2, with 10 bases fitting TRBD1. The V gene end was trimmed by 0 bases and the J gene end by 3 bases; junction bases not matched to a gene: 1. CDR1 and CDR2 (germline): GTSNPN, SVGIG (reference sequence). The CDR3 extends over 14 amino acids.

This chain connects TRBV2 to TRBJ1-1; TRBD1 matches at 12 bases. The CDR3 totals 15 residues. V trimming: 7 bases; J trimming: 4 bases; junction bases outside the gene matches: 7. CDR1 and CDR2 (germline): SNHLY, FYNNEI. CDR3 sequence reads: CASNPMGQGATEAFF. The CDR3 coding sequence is TGTGCCAGCAATCCAATGGGACAGGGGGCCACTGAAGCTTTCTTT.

The chain carries TRBV7-9 and TRBJ1-2; TRBD1 agrees at 7 bases. V lost 5 bases to trimming and J lost 6 bases; unmatched junction nucleotides: 6. The length of the CDR3 is 13 residues. The germline CDR1 and CDR2 sequences are SEHNR and FQNEAQ (reference sequence). DNA for the CDR3: TGTGCCAGCAGCCCGACAGGGTCTCATGGCTACACCTTC. Translation: CASSPTGSHGYTF.

The V call is TRBV6-5, the J call TRBJ2-3; TRBD1 agrees at 8 bases. CDR1 and CDR2 from the germline V gene are MNHEY and SVGAGI. The V segment lost 4 bases and the J segment 10 bases; nucleotides outside the gene matches: 1. The CDR3 totals 11 residues. As DNA, the CDR3 is TGTGCCAGCAGTTCAGGGGGCCCGCAGTATTTT. It specifies CASSSGGPQYF.

The chain uses TRBV28 and TRBJ2-2, with D uncertain. Trimming removed 6 bases from V and 0 bases from J, with 5 bases in between. Per the germline V gene, CDR1 is MDHEN and CDR2 is SYDVKM. This CDR3 comprises 13 residues. The CDR3 here is CASRKPNTGELFF. The CDR3 DNA sequence: TGTGCCAGCAGAAAGCCGAACACCGGGGAGCTGTTTTTT.

The J gene is TRBJ1-1, the V gene TRBV3-1 (or the pseudogene TRBV3-2); no definite D call. The CDR3 loop spans 16 amino acids. Trimming shortened V by 4 bases and J by 3 bases, and 18 bases separated the two germline ends. The germline gives CDR1 LGHDT, CDR2 YNNKEL (reference sequence). The CDR3, as DNA: TGTGCCAGCAGCCCACACGGGGATCAATACCACACTGAAGCTTTCTTT. Encoded protein: CASSPHGDQYHTEAFF.

This rearrangement joins TRBV4-1 to TRBJ2-2; D gene unclear. CDR3 length: 15 residues. The germline V and J ends were trimmed by 0 bases and 6 bases, with 11 bases remaining between them. Germline V gives CDR1 MGHRA, CDR2 YSYEKL. The CDR3 is CASSQEPQFSGELFF. Written as DNA, the CDR3 is TGCGCCAGCAGCCAAGAACCCCAGTTTTCCGGGGAGCTGTTTTTT.

The gene calls are TRBV30 and TRBJ1-2, with TRBD1 matching 10 bases. CDR1 GTSNPN and CDR2 SVGIG come from the germline V gene (reference sequence). This CDR3 has 13 residues. V trimming: 2 bases; J trimming: 9 bases; junction bases outside the gene matches: 6. Written as DNA, the CDR3 is TGTGCCTGGAGTCCGGGACAGGGGTCGAGCTACACCTTC. Its protein product is CAWSPGQGSSYTF.

This CDR3 is CASSLDTDYGYTF. The CDR3 region has the DNA TGTGCCAGCAGCTTAGATACAGACTATGGCTACACCTTC. The V and J genes are TRBV7-2 and TRBJ1-2; D gene ambiguous. The germline V gene encodes CDR1 SGHTA and CDR2 FQGNSA. Trimming stripped 1 base from V and 3 bases from J, with 6 bases between. This CDR3 contains 13 residues.

The rearrangement uses TRBV19 and TRBJ2-3; TRBD2 is a possible D gene (5 bases). The CDR3 has 16 residues. The V gene's germline CDR1 is LNHDA and CDR2 SQIVND (reference sequence). V lost 3 bases to trimming and J lost 3 bases, with 16 bases between them. CDR3: CASSIRVPRGTDTQYF. DNA for the CDR3: TGTGCCAGTAGTATCCGGGTCCCGAGAGGGACAGATACGCAGTATTTT. The full variable domain, rest sourced from reference TRBV19 and TRBJ2-3, is DGGITQSPKYLFRKEGQNVTLSCEQNLNHDAMYWYRQDPGQGLRLIYYSQIVNDFQKGDIAEGYSVSREKKESFPLTVTSAQKNPTAFYLCASSIRVPRGTDTQYFGPGTRLTVL.

The gene calls are TRBV11-2 and TRBJ2-7, with 10 bases aligning to TRBD2. Germline CDR1 reads SGHAT; CDR2 reads FQNNGV. V lost 3 bases, J lost 2 bases, and 1 base stayed unmatched. The CDR3 consists of 14 residues. CDR3 sequence reads: CASSFSGRTYEQYF. The CDR3 DNA follows: TGTGCCAGCAGCTTTAGCGGGAGGACCTACGAGCAGTACTTC.

This chain links TRBV18 with TRBJ1-2; weak D call: TRBD1 (5 bases). Germline V lookup: CDR1 KGHSH, CDR2 LQKENI. CDR3 length: 14 amino acids. The V gene lost 2 bases and the J gene lost 0 bases, with 7 bases spanning the gap. The CDR3 DNA reads as TGTGCCAGCTCACCAGGGGGGACTAACTATGGCTACACCTTC. It specifies CASSPGGTNYGYTF.

The V and J genes are TRBV2 and TRBJ2-5; D is possibly TRBD2 (5 bases). Germline-derived CDR1 and CDR2 are SNHLY and FYNNEI. With 3 bases removed from V and 4 bases from J, the gap between germline ends came to 9 bases. CDR3 length equals 13 residues. The CDR3 region is CASSDAGGETQYF. The CDR3 nucleotides read TGTGCCAGCAGTGACGCGGGCGGAGAGACCCAGTACTTC.

V and J are TRBV10-1 and TRBJ1-2; 12 nucleotides match TRBD1. The germline V gene has CDR1 WNHNN and CDR2 SYGVQD (reference sequence). The V and J ends lost 8 bases and 8 bases, in that order; junction bases with no gene match: 6. This CDR3 is 13 amino acids long. The CDR3 sequence is CASGSGTGGGYTF. In DNA, the CDR3 is TGCGCCAGCGGGTCGGGGACAGGGGGCGGCTACACCTTC.

V gene TRBV6-5 combines with J gene TRBJ2-7, with 13 bases that match TRBD2. CDR3 length: 15 residues. The germline CDR1 and CDR2 sequences are MNHEY and SVGAGI. CDR3 nucleotides: TGTGCAACGGCGACTAGCGGGAGGTCTACCTACGAGCAGTACTTC. Translation gives CATATSGRSTYEQYF.

In its sample, this clone was seen once. The rearrangement joins TRBV7-8 to TRBJ2-7; 8 bases are shared with TRBD1. This CDR3 is built from 15 residues. Per germline, CDR1 SGHVS and CDR2 FQNEAQ. The junction had 8 bases not matched to a gene; V was cut back by 3 bases and J by 4 bases. Here the CDR3 DNA reads TGTGCCAGCAGCTTTCCGACAGGGGCATTGTACGAGCAGTACTTC. This gives the protein CASSFPTGALYEQYF.

The chain recombines TRBV10-3 with TRBJ1-1; unclear D gene. This CDR3 has 16 amino acids. V was clipped by 4 bases and J by 4 bases, with 19 bases between them. The germline V gene has CDR1 ENHRY and CDR2 SYGVKD. Here the CDR3 reads CAISGGGPADGTEAFF. Written as DNA, the CDR3 is TGTGCCATCAGTGGTGGTGGTCCAGCGGATGGCACTGAAGCTTTCTTT.

The gene calls are TRBV19 and TRBJ2-3, with 9 bases aligning to TRBD2. CDR1 and CDR2 from the germline V gene are LNHDA and SQIVND (reference sequence). This CDR3 comprises 16 residues. V shed 5 bases, J shed 2 bases, and the junction held 8 bases outside the gene matches. The chain's CDR3 is CASSAAGGSITDTQYF. CDR3 in DNA: TGTGCCAGTAGTGCAGCGGGGGGCTCGATCACAGATACGCAGTATTTT. The variable domain in full, completed from reference TRBV19 and TRBJ2-3, reads DGGITQSPKYLFRKEGQNVTLSCEQNLNHDAMYWYRQDPGQGLRLIYYSQIVNDFQKGDIAEGYSVSREKKESFPLTVTSAQKNPTAFYLCASSAAGGSITDTQYFGPGTRLTVL.

This clone has only a few counts. V is TRBV11-2 and J is TRBJ2-7; unclear D gene. The germline gives CDR1 SGHAT, CDR2 FQNNGV. The V end lost 4 bases, the J end lost 2 bases, and 12 bases lay between the germline ends. This CDR3 region has 14 residues. This chain's CDR3 is CASSSPRATYEQYF. The CDR3 region has the DNA TGTGCCAGCAGCTCCCCACGAGCGACCTACGAGCAGTACTTC.

This chain uses TRBV3-1 (or the pseudogene TRBV3-2) with TRBJ2-7, with 8 bases fitting TRBD1. The CDR3 contains 13 residues. Trimming at V came to 4 bases and at J to 6 bases, leaving 5 bases not matched to a gene. Germline-derived CDR1 and CDR2 are LGHDT and YNNKEL (reference sequence). CDR3 residues: CASSRTGFGEQYF. In nucleotides, the CDR3 is TGTGCCAGCAGCCGGACAGGGTTTGGCGAGCAGTACTTC.

The V call is TRBV19, the J call TRBJ2-1, with 10 bases that match TRBD1. The CDR3 covers 14 residues. The V and J ends lost 6 bases and 6 bases, in that order; junction bases with no gene match: 5. Germline CDR1 is LNHDA and CDR2 is SQIVND (reference sequence). CDR3: CASSQDRGGNEQFF. In DNA, the CDR3 is TGTGCCAGTAGCCAGGACAGGGGGGGCAATGAGCAGTTCTTC.

The V gene is TRBV6-5, the J gene TRBJ1-1; a possible D gene is TRBD1 (5 bases). The V end was cut by 2 bases, the J end by 11 bases, with 12 bases between. This CDR3 has 12 amino acids. Germline V gene lookup returns CDR1 MNHEY and CDR2 SVGAGI. The CDR3 region has the DNA TGTGCCAGCAGTTACCCGGGAGGGGATGCTTTCTTT. This codes for CASSYPGGDAFF.

The rearrangement joins TRBV11-2 to TRBJ2-2; a weak D match, TRBD1 (6 bases). The CDR3 is 15 amino acids. Germline values: CDR1 SGHAT, CDR2 FQNNGV. Trimming removed 5 bases from V and 0 bases from J, with 10 bases in between. The CDR3 protein is CASSPGTSNTGELFF. CDR3 in DNA: TGTGCCAGCAGCCCCGGGACATCGAACACCGGGGAGCTGTTTTTT.

The J gene is TRBJ2-7, the V gene TRBV5-1, with TRBD1 as a possible D gene (5 bases). The CDR3 runs 15 residues. Per the germline V gene, CDR1 is SGHRS and CDR2 is YFSETQ. The V end was cut by 0 bases, the J end by 6 bases, with 16 bases between. The chain's CDR3 is CASSLGQWKTGEQYF. For the CDR3, the DNA is TGCGCCAGCAGCTTGGGACAGTGGAAAACGGGCGAGCAGTACTTC.

The rearrangement links TRBV19 to TRBJ2-3, with TRBD1 identical over 9 bases. V was pared by 0 bases and J by 2 bases, with 3 bases of the junction left unmatched. Germline V gives CDR1 LNHDA, CDR2 SQIVND (reference sequence). The CDR3 spans 16 residues. The CDR3 protein is CASSIDGTGNTDTQYF. The CDR3, as DNA: TGTGCCAGTAGTATAGATGGGACAGGGAACACAGATACGCAGTATTTT.

The gene calls are TRBV2 and TRBJ2-5, with a possible D match to TRBD2 (7 bases). The germline V and J ends were trimmed by 8 bases and 7 bases, with 14 bases remaining between them. The germline gives CDR1 SNHLY, CDR2 FYNNEI. The CDR3 spans 12 residues. CDR3 sequence (DNA): TGTGCCAGCGCCCTCGGGGGGCGGACCCAGTACTTC. Translation gives CASALGGRTQYF.